This T cell receptor beta chain came from a study of blood T cell repertoires in COVID-19. Germline V CDR1 and CDR2: LNHNV, YYDKDF (reference sequence). The length of the CDR3 is 15 residues. V was trimmed by 1 base and J by 5 bases, leaving 14 bases between them. Sequencing used immunoSEQ multiplex PCR; TCRdb keeps in-frame clones, though not all of them. Of about 440,000 clones in the sample, approximately 90% were seen once. V usage is TRBV15 and J usage is TRBJ1-2; the D gene is possibly TRBD1 (6 bases). This receptor was taken from a woman aged 45-59 years with COVID-19, enrolled during active disease. Sequenced input: peripheral blood. The CDR3 sequence: CATSRVPGEKYGYTF. The CDR3, as DNA: TGTGCCACCAGCAGAGTTCCAGGGGAGAAGTATGGCTACACCTTC.